This T cell receptor beta chain was found in a study of blood T cell repertoires in COVID-19. Study overall: From the United States, Italy and Spain came samples of acute and convalescent COVID-19. In each case, the material was cDNA or gDNA derived from T cells, B-cell-depleted T cells, or PBMCs.

Trimming left V 0 bases short and J 0 bases short, with 10 bases between. Germline lookup yields CDR1 LGHNA and CDR2 YSLEER. This CDR3 is built from 16 residues. Study processing details: Nucleated cell number was recorded as an estimate derived from reference gene primer amplification. Method: immunoSEQ multiplex PCR; TCRdb's copy keeps in-frame clones and lacks some. V and J calls plus clone size are reproduced from that table; the DNA served to infer D and trimming. This table has over 50,000 clones, roughly 72% appearing once. Recruited during active infection, patients (from Seattle) were subsequently followed longitudinally.

The clonotype comes from a woman between 65 and 79 years old with COVID-19, enrolled during active disease. The J gene is TRBJ2-3, the V gene TRBV4-3; D is possibly TRBD2 (5 bases). Sequenced material: peripheral blood. CDR3 in DNA: TGCGCCAGCAGCCAAGACCGAGCGGCGAGCACAGATACGCAGTATTTT. Amino acids: CASSQDRAASTDTQYF.